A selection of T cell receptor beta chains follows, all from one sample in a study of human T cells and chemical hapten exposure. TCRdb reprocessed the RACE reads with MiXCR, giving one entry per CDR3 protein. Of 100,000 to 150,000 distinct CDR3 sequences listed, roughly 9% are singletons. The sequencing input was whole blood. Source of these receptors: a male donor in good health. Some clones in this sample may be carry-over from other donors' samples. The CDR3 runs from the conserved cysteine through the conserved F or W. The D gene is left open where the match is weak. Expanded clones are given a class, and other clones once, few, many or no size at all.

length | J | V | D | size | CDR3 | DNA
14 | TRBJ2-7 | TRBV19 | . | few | CASSILSPAGEQYF | TGTGCCAGTAGTATTCTAAGCCCCGCGGGCGAGCAGTACTTC
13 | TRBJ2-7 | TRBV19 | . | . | CASSISQNYEQYF | TGTGCCAGTAGTATAAGCCAGAACTACGAGCAGTACTTC
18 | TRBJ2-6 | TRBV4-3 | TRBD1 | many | CASTLYRGFSSGANVLTF | TGCGCCAGCACCTTGTACAGGGGTTTTAGCTCTGGGGCCAACGTCCTGACTTTC
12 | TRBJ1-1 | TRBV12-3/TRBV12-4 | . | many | CASSRVGTEAFF | TGTGCCAGCAGCAGGGTCGGGACTGAAGCTTTCTTT
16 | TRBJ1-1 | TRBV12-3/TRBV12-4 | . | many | CASSLGGGSRNTEAFF | TGTGCCAGCAGTTTAGGAGGGGGGAGCAGGAACACTGAAGCTTTCTTT
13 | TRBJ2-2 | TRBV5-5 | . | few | CASSLVVTGELFF | TGTGCCAGCAGCTTGGTAGTCACCGGGGAGCTGTTTTTT
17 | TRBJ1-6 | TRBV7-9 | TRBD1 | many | CASSLTTGSSYNSPLHF | TGTGCCAGCAGCTTGACGACAGGGAGCTCCTATAATTCACCCCTCCACTTT
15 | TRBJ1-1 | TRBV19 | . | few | CASSIRRGTNTEAFF | TGTGCCAGTAGTATAAGGAGGGGGACGAACACTGAAGCTTTCTTT
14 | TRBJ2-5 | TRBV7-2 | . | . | CASSSGTFEETQYF | TGTGCCAGCAGCTCCGGGACTTTCGAAGAGACCCAGTACTTC
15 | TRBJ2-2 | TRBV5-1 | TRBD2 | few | CASSFWEGGTGELFF | TGCGCCAGCAGCTTTTGGGAGGGAGGAACCGGGGAGCTGTTTTTT
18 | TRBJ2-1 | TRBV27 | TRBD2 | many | CASSLWGGSGSSYNEQFF | TGTGCCAGCAGCCTGTGGGGTGGTAGCGGGAGCTCCTACAATGAGCAGTTCTTC
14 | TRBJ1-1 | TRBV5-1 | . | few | CASSLFRVSTEAFF | TGCGCCAGCAGCCTCTTCAGGGTTAGCACTGAAGCTTTCTTT
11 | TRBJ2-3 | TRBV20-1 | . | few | CSARWADTQYF | TGCAGTGCTAGGTGGGCAGATACGCAGTATTTT
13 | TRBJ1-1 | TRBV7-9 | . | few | CASNSRGNTEAFF | TGTGCCAGCAATTCCAGGGGAAACACTGAAGCTTTCTTT
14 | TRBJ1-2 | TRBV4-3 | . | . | CASSQELVIYGYTF | TGCGCCAGCAGCCAAGAGTTAGTAATCTATGGCTACACCTTC
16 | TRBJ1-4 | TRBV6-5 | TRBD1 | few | CASSRTSTGWGEKLFF | TGTGCCAGCAGCCGAACTTCGACAGGGTGGGGTGAAAAACTGTTTTTT
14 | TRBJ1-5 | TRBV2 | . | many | CASSFGGGDQPQHF | TGTGCCAGCAGTTTTGGGGGGGGAGATCAGCCCCAGCATTTT
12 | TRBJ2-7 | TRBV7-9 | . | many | CASSLARYEQYF | TGTGCCAGCAGCTTAGCGCGGTACGAGCAGTACTTC
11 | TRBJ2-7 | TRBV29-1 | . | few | CSVEQGNEQYF | TGCAGCGTTGAACAGGGGAACGAGCAGTACTTC
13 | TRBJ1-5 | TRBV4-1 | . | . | CASSRGQNQPQHF | TGCGCCAGCAGCCGCGGACAGAATCAGCCCCAGCATTTT
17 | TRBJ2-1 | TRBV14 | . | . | CASSQELPGRLVDEQFF | TGTGCCAGCAGCCAAGAACTTCCGGGGCGGTTAGTCGATGAGCAGTTCTTC
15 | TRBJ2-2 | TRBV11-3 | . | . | CASSLEGTRTGELFF | TGTGCCAGCAGCCTCGAAGGGACACGCACCGGGGAGCTGTTTTTT
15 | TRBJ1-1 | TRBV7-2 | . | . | CASSPTDRMNTEAFF | TGTGCCAGCAGCCCTACAGACAGGATGAACACTGAAGCTTTCTTT
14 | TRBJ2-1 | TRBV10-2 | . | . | CASRRVGRLDEQFF | TGCGCCAGCCGTAGAGTAGGGAGGTTGGATGAGCAGTTCTTC
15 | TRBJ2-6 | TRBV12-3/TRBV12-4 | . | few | CASSESGSGPNVLTF | TGTGCCAGCAGCGAGTCCGGTTCTGGGCCCAACGTCCTGACTTTC
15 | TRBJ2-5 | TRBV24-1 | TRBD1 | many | CATSDPTGGAETQYF | TGTGCCACCAGTGATCCGACAGGGGGCGCAGAGACCCAGTACTTC
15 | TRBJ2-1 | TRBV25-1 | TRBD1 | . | CASSDPGQGRDEQFF | TGTGCCAGCAGTGATCCGGGACAGGGGAGGGATGAGCAGTTCTTC
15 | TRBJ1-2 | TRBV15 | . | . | CATSRDRPGRGGYTF | TGTGCCACCAGCAGAGATCGTCCAGGGAGGGGGGGCTACACCTTC
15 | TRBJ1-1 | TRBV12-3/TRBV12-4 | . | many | CASSLGGGANTEAFF | TGTGCCAGCAGTTTGGGTGGGGGGGCGAACACTGAAGCTTTCTTT
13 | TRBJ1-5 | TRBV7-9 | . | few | CASSLEGTQPQHF | TGTGCCAGCAGCTTAGAAGGGACTCAGCCCCAGCATTTT
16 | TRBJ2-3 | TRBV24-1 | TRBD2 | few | CATSDFGSGKGDTQYF | TGTGCCACCAGTGATTTTGGCAGCGGGAAAGGCGATACGCAGTATTTT
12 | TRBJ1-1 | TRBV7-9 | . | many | CASSSGSTEAFF | TGTGCCAGCAGCTCAGGGTCTACTGAAGCTTTCTTT
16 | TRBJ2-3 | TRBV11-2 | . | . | CASSLVGGQSADTQYF | TGTGCCAGCAGCTTAGTGGGTGGTCAGTCGGCAGATACGCAGTATTTT
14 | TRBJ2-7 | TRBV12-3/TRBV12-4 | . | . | CASSLDPARGEQYF | TGTGCCAGCAGTTTAGATCCCGCCCGGGGCGAGCAGTACTTC
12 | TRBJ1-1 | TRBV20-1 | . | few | CSAAAGNTEAFF | TGCAGTGCCGCAGCGGGGAACACTGAAGCTTTCTTT
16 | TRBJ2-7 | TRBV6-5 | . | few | CASSYSDSGPSYEQYF | TGTGCCAGCAGTTACTCGGACAGCGGTCCCTCCTACGAGCAGTACTTC
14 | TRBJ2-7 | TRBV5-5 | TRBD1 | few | CASSPDRTTYEQYF | TGTGCCAGCAGCCCGGACAGGACAACCTACGAGCAGTACTTC
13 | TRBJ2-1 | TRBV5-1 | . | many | CASSPPSYNEQFF | TGCGCCAGCAGCCCTCCGTCATACAATGAGCAGTTCTTC
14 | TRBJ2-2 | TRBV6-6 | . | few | CASSYGANTGELFF | TGTGCCAGCAGTTACGGGGCGAACACCGGGGAGCTGTTTTTT
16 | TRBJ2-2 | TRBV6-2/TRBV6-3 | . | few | CASSQRGPRNTGELFF | TGTGCCAGCAGCCAGAGGGGTCCTCGGAACACCGGGGAGCTGTTTTTT
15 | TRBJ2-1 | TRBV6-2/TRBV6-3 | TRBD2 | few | CASNSAGRDNNEQFF | TGTGCCAGCAATTCAGCCGGGAGGGATAACAATGAGCAGTTCTTC
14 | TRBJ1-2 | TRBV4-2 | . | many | CASSPPGGGGGYTF | TGTGCCAGCAGCCCCCCCGGAGGGGGAGGTGGCTACACCTTC
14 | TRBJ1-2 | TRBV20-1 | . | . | CSAREARGSYGYTF | TGCAGTGCTAGAGAGGCCAGGGGCAGCTATGGCTACACCTTC
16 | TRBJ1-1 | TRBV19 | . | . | CASSIVPQARSTEAFF | TGTGCCAGTAGTATAGTGCCCCAGGCTCGGAGCACTGAAGCTTTCTTT
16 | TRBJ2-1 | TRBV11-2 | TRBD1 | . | CASSRNSRTGGNEQFF | TGTGCCAGCAGCCGGAACTCGAGGACAGGGGGCAATGAGCAGTTCTTC
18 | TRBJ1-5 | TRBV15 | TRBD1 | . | CATSRTGTGRYSNQPQHF | TGTGCCACCAGCAGAACCGGGACAGGAAGATATAGCAATCAGCCCCAGCATTTT